A selection of T cell receptor beta chains follows, all from one sample in a study of cytomegalovirus exposure and HLA in healthy donors. Repertoires were generated with immunoSEQ multiplex PCR, while TCRdb's copy carries only in-frame clones and drops some. This repertoire shows 150,000 to 200,000 clones, around 82% found once; its top ten account for 0.2% to 0.3%. The sequenced material came from PBMCs. Receptors originate from a boy aged 5-17 years in good health and CMV-seronegative. CDR3s include the opening cysteine and the closing phenylalanine or tryptophan. A D gene is named only where the DNA matches it firmly. For some rows the clone size is stated as once, few or many, or as a class when expanded; others skip it.

.	TRBV4-1	TRBJ1-5	once	CASSQDDTGNQPQHF	TGCGCCAGCAGCCAAGATGATACAGGCAATCAGCCCCAGCATTTT
.	TRBV28	TRBJ2-7	.	CASSPRGLASYEQYF	TGTGCCAGCAGCCCCCGAGGGCTAGCGAGTTACGAGCAGTACTTC
.	TRBV30	TRBJ2-7	.	CAWGTDRYEQYF	TGTGCCTGGGGAACGGACAGATACGAGCAGTACTTC
.	TRBV18	TRBJ1-4	.	CASSPVVNGRAGEKLFF	TGTGCCAGCTCACCCGTGGTAAACGGCAGGGCTGGCGAAAAACTGTTTTTT
TRBD1	TRBV15	TRBJ1-2	.	CATSMDRGRAYGYTF	TGTGCCACCAGCATGGACAGGGGGCGAGCATATGGCTACACCTTC
TRBD1	TRBV6-5	TRBJ1-2	.	CASSYGQGAGGYTF	TGTGCCAGCAGTTACGGACAGGGGGCGGGTGGCTACACCTTC
TRBD2	TRBV29-1	TRBJ2-1	once	CSVEGLAGGTYNEQFF	TGCAGCGTTGAGGGACTAGCGGGAGGCACCTACAATGAGCAGTTCTTC
.	TRBV4-1	TRBJ1-5	few	CASSPTPQRGLGSNQPQHF	TGCGCCAGCAGCCCCACCCCACAAAGGGGCCTTGGGAGCAATCAGCCCCAGCATTTT
.	TRBV5-6	TRBJ1-5	.	CASSPAGFMISNQPQHF	TGTGCCAGCAGCCCCGCGGGCTTCATGATCAGCAATCAGCCCCAGCATTTT
.	TRBV4-3	TRBJ2-3	.	CASSQGRYNTDTQYF	TGCGCCAGCAGCCAGGGGAGGTATAATACAGATACGCAGTATTTT
.	TRBV4-1	TRBJ1-5	.	CASSQGLTNQPQHF	TGCGCCAGCAGCCAAGGACTCACTAATCAGCCCCAGCATTTT
TRBD2	TRBV25-1	TRBJ2-7	.	CASRPGGAGGPEQYF	TGTGCCAGCAGACCGGGGGGAGCGGGAGGGCCCGAGCAGTACTTC
.	TRBV19	TRBJ2-6	.	CAGSGPGISGANVLTF	TGTGCCGGTAGTGGCCCCGGGATCTCTGGGGCCAACGTCCTGACTTTC
TRBD1	TRBV5-1	TRBJ2-7	.	CASSLVQGASYEQYF	TGCGCCAGCAGCTTGGTCCAGGGGGCATCCTACGAGCAGTACTTC
.	TRBV27	TRBJ1-6	few	CASINLRSRNSPLHF	TGTGCCAGCATCAACCTCAGGTCTCGGAATTCACCCCTCCACTTT
TRBD2	TRBV10-3	TRBJ2-2	.	CAISERASGSSRELFF	TGTGCCATCAGTGAGAGGGCTAGCGGGAGCAGCAGGGAGCTGTTTTTT
.	TRBV7-6	TRBJ2-7	.	CASSLETVSSYEQYF	TGTGCCAGCAGCTTAGAGACAGTTAGTAGCTACGAGCAGTACTTC
.	TRBV4-1	TRBJ2-6	.	CASSHPLSVLTF	TGCGCCAGCAGCCACCCCCTCAGCGTCCTGACTTTC
TRBD1	TRBV7-8	TRBJ1-6	.	CASSLQGRNSPLHF	TGTGCCAGCAGCCTACAGGGGAGGAATTCACCCCTCCACTTT
TRBD2	TRBV5-1	TRBJ2-1	.	CASSSNSGGAHEQFF	TGCGCCAGCAGCTCCAACAGCGGGGGGGCCCATGAGCAGTTCTTC
TRBD1	TRBV9	TRBJ1-4	.	CASSIRQGEKLFF	TGTGCCAGCAGCATCCGACAGGGAGAAAAACTGTTTTTT
TRBD1	TRBV6-6	TRBJ1-1	.	CASSSSRQGSEAFF	TGTGCCAGCAGTTCATCGCGACAGGGCTCTGAAGCTTTCTTT
TRBD2	TRBV28	TRBJ2-3	.	CASSRPLRTRSDTQYF	TGTGCCAGCAGCCGCCCATTGCGGACTAGATCAGATACGCAGTATTTT
TRBD1	TRBV19	TRBJ2-1	.	CASSDPGQAYNEQFF	TGTGCCAGTAGCGACCCGGGACAGGCCTACAATGAGCAGTTCTTC
.	TRBV19	TRBJ1-6	.	CASSNQGTYNSPLHF	TGTGCCAGTAGTAACCAGGGAACTTATAATTCACCCCTCCACTTT
.	TRBV30	TRBJ1-3	.	CAWSTRRASGNTIDF	TGTGCCTGGAGTACCCGGAGGGCTTCTGGAAACACCATAGATTTT
.	TRBV6-1	TRBJ2-1	.	CASNPRLSSYNEQFF	TGTGCCAGCAACCCTCGACTTAGCTCCTACAATGAGCAGTTCTTC
.	TRBV19	TRBJ1-6	once	CASSMLGHDTPLHF	TGTGCCAGTAGTATGTTGGGACACGATACACCCCTCCACTTT
TRBD1	TRBV2	TRBJ2-7	.	CASSEGTGHYEQYF	TGTGCCAGCAGTGAAGGGACAGGACACTACGAGCAGTACTTC
.	TRBV7-2	TRBJ2-7	.	CASSLRGGAYEQYF	TGTGCCAGCAGCCTGCGTGGGGGCGCCTACGAGCAGTACTTC
TRBD2	TRBV30	TRBJ2-2	.	CAWSDLSGTSGTYTGELFF	TGTGCCTGGAGTGATTTGTCCGGGACTAGCGGGACCTACACCGGGGAGCTGTTTTTT
.	TRBV6-5	TRBJ1-5	.	CASSPEKYSNQPQHF	TGTGCCAGCAGCCCTGAGAAGTATAGCAATCAGCCCCAGCATTTT
.	TRBV7-9	TRBJ2-7	.	CASSLDRAAYEQYF	TGTGCCAGCAGCTTAGACAGGGCTGCCTACGAGCAGTACTTC
TRBD2	TRBV14	TRBJ2-7	.	CASSQDLASGGVEQYF	TGTGCCAGCAGCCAAGATTTGGCTAGCGGGGGTGTCGAGCAGTACTTC
.	TRBV19	TRBJ2-2	.	CASSLSGELFF	TGTGCCAGTAGCTTATCCGGGGAGCTGTTTTTT
.	TRBV27	TRBJ2-6	.	CASRGFGDSGANVLTF	TGTGCCAGTAGGGGTTTCGGAGACTCTGGGGCCAACGTCCTGACTTTC
.	TRBV5-1	TRBJ2-7	.	CASSLAHEQYF	TGCGCCAGCAGCTTGGCTCACGAGCAGTACTTC
TRBD1	TRBV28	TRBJ2-7	.	CASSLAGGYEQYF	TGTGCCAGCAGTTTAGCAGGGGGCTACGAGCAGTACTTC
.	TRBV9	TRBJ2-2	.	CASSPRWAGTNTGELFF	TGTGCCAGCAGCCCCCGTTGGGCGGGCACGAACACCGGGGAGCTGTTTTTT
TRBD1	TRBV29-1	TRBJ1-2	.	CSVLSGTGDGYTF	TGCAGCGTTTTATCCGGGACAGGGGATGGCTACACCTTC